This T cell receptor beta chain was recovered during a study of T-cell memory formation after mild COVID-19. Study-wide findings and caveats: The study detected some responding clones in pre-infection memory, suggesting cross-reactive memory joined. Shrinking CD4+ clones were chiefly CM and EM; CD8+ ones were chiefly EMRA. A second wave expanding day 15 to 37 was CD4+-biased; contracting clones were balanced.

Looked up from germline, CDR1 is MNHEY and CDR2 is SVGAGI. CDR3 length: 16 amino acids. V gave up 0 bases and J gave up 0 bases, with 11 bases separating them. Details on this clonotype: Its antigen is unidentified.

UMIs and sample barcodes were carried by the TCR alpha and TCR beta cDNA libraries that 5'RACE produced using constant-segment primers. TCRdb re-called the 5' RACE reads through MiXCR, storing one row per CDR3 protein. There are approximately 400,000 distinct CDR3 sequences in the sample; 24% occur only once, and about 8.7% lies in the top ten. What was sequenced was PBMCs or a T cell subset sorted from them (not recorded which). The TCR was taken from an adult woman who had mild COVID-19 (a few samples of this study predate the infection). Cell type and time point are not known. V and J are TRBV6-5 and TRBJ1-1; a possible D gene is TRBD1 (6 bases). The CDR3 spells CASSYSTGSMNTEAFF. DNA of the CDR3: TGTGCCAGCAGTTACTCGACAGGATCCATGAACACTGAAGCTTTCTTT.